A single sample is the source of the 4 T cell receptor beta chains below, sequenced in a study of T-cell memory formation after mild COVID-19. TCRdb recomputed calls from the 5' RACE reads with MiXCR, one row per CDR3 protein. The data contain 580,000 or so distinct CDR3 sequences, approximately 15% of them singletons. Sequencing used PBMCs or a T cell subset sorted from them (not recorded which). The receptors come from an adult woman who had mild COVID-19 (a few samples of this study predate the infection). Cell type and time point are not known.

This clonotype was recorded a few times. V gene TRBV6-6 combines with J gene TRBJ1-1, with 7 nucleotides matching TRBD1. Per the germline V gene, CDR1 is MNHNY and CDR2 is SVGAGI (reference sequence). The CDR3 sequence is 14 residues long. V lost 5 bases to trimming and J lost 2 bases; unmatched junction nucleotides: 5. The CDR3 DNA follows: TGTGCCAGCAGTACCAACAGGGGAAACACTGAAGCTTTCTTT. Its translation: CASSTNRGNTEAFF.

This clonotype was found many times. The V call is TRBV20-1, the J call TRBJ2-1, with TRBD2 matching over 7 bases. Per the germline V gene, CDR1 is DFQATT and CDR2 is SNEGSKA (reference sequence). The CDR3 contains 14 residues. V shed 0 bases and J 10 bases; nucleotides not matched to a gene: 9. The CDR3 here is CSARDGRGVAEQFF. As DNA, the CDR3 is TGCAGTGCTAGAGATGGGAGGGGAGTTGCGGAGCAGTTCTTC.

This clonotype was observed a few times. CDR3 region: CASSYPRDQAFF. Written as DNA, the CDR3 is TGTGCCAGCAGTTACCCCCGGGACCAAGCTTTCTTT. The chain employs TRBV6-6 and TRBJ1-1; possibly TRBD1 for D (5 bases). The CDR3 extends over 12 amino acids. V was pared by 2 bases and J by 9 bases, with 10 bases between. Germline V gene data show CDR1 as MNHNY and CDR2 as SVGAGI (reference sequence).

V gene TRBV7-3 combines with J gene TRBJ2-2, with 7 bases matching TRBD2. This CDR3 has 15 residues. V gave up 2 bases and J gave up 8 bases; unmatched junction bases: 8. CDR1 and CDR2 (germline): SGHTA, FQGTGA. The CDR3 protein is CASSLVGGPAGELFF. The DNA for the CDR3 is TGTGCCAGCAGCTTAGTGGGAGGGCCAGCGGGGGAGCTGTTTTTT.